This T cell receptor (beta chain) is drawn from a study of Graves' ophthalmopathy and Graves' hyperthyroidism. V shed 1 base and J shed 5 bases, with 23 bases lying between them. The V gene's germline CDR1 is MDHEN and CDR2 SYDVKM. The CDR3 is made up of 18 amino acids. Amplification targeted the TCR beta CDR3 regions, with RNA transcripts as the source material. Amplification began with first-round RT-PCR using HTBI primers, then second-round multiplex PCR was performed. In TCRdb, the multiplex PCR reads were re-called with MiXCR into one record per CDR3 protein. The sample holds over a million distinct CDR3 sequences, less than 45% seen once.

The source of this sequence is an adult man with Graves' hyperthyroidism. The gene calls are TRBV28 and TRBJ2-5, with D unresolved. The sample was peripheral blood or thyroid tissue (not recorded which). The DNA of the CDR3 is TGTGCCAGCAGTTTATCGCTGGCTCTGCCCCACGCCCTCGAGACCCAGTACTTC. This codes for CASSLSLALPHALETQYF.